Detailed here is one T cell receptor beta chain. Its target is not known. The data derive from a study of T cell responses to AZD1222 COVID-19 vaccine. Points from the study as a whole: Nearly half of the spike-specific TCRs reportedly recognize variant regions that carry no mutations. Regions 160-218 and 743-854 dominated among vaccine-associated CD4 TCRs spanning spike. Two AZD1222 doses significantly raised spike-specific TCR breadth and depth over controls.

The data were produced by immunoSEQ multiplex PCR, yet TCRdb's version contains in-frame clones alone and is incomplete. The sample lists some 190,000 clones, 75% to 90% occurring once. The clonotype comes from an adult in good health. Here the sequenced sample was peripheral blood, taken on day 0 of AZD1222 vaccination.

CDR3 region: CASNLGGRSETQYF. The DNA for the CDR3 is TGTGCCAGCAACCTCGGGGGGCGGTCGGAGACCCAGTACTTC. The chain is built from TRBV7-3 and TRBJ2-5; tentative D call: TRBD2 (7 bases). V was trimmed by 7 bases and J by 5 bases, leaving 17 bases between them. The germline CDR1 and CDR2 sequences are SGHTA and FQGTGA. There are 14 residues in the CDR3. The whole variable domain, remainder taken from reference TRBV7-3 and TRBJ2-5, is GAGVSQTPSNKVTEKGKYVELRCDPISGHTALYWYRQSLGQGPEFLIYFQGTGAADDSGLPNDRFFAVRPEGSVSTLKIQRTERGDSAVYLCASNLGGRSETQYFGPGTRLLVL.